The 5 T cell receptor beta chains in this list originate from one sample, sequenced in a study of metastatic and nonmetastatic thyroid tumors. Using MiXCR, TCRdb reanalyzed the PCR reads. The profile shows around 31,000 clones, 15% to 20% of them singletons. Thyroid surgery was performed in patients who had received no treatment beforehand. Sequenced input: blood. All receptors derive from a female donor with papillary thyroid cancer or a benign thyroid nodule (not recorded which). Some clones in this sample may be carry-over from other donors' samples.

This clone was seen ten or more times. This chain joins TRBV20-1 and TRBJ1-1; a weak D match, TRBD1 (5 bases). The germline V gene encodes CDR1 DFQATT and CDR2 SNEGSKA (reference sequence). This CDR3 region has 14 residues. V was clipped by 6 bases and J by 5 bases, with 19 bases between them. CDR3 coding DNA: TGCAGTGCCGTGGGGGTTCAAAAGGATACTGAAGCTTTCTTT. This gives the protein CSAVGVQKDTEAFF.

This clone came up many times. The chain joins TRBV11-2 to TRBJ2-5, with TRBD1 identical over 7 bases. Losses at the gene ends were 4 bases for V and 1 base for J; bases not matched to a gene: 3. The CDR3 spans 14 residues. Germline V gene sequence: CDR1 SGHAT, CDR2 FQNNGV. The CDR3 is CASSSTGIQETQYF. The CDR3 region has the DNA TGTGCCAGCAGCTCGACAGGGATCCAAGAGACCCAGTACTTC.

This clone was picked up many times. A single base separates this from a much larger clone, so it may be a read error. The gene calls are TRBV29-1 and TRBJ1-3; no reliable D call. Germline lookup yields CDR1 SQVTM and CDR2 ANQGSEA. CDR3 size: 11 residues. As DNA, the CDR3 is TGCGGCGTTGATGAGGGAAACACCATATATTTT. Translating gives CGVDEGNTIYF.

Within the sample, this clone is medium-sized (0.01 to 0.1%). The DNA for the CDR3 is TGTGCCAGCAGCTTAGCGAGCCGGGAGCAGTACTTC. Amino acids: CASSLASREQYF. The chain is built from TRBV7-8 and TRBJ2-7, with D uncertain. Trimming left V 0 bases short and J 7 bases short, with 7 bases between. Germline V gives CDR1 SGHVS, CDR2 FQNEAQ. This CDR3 has 12 amino acids.

The chain recombines TRBV28 with TRBJ1-5; TRBD1 aligns across 9 bases. V lost 6 bases to trimming and J lost 1 base; unmatched junction nucleotides: 1. CDR1 and CDR2 from the germline V gene are MDHEN and SYDVKM. The CDR3 is 14 residues long. The CDR3 region has the DNA TGTGCCAGCAGACAGGGGGCAAGCAATCAGCCCCAGCATTTT. This encodes CASRQGASNQPQHF. The whole variable domain, filled in from reference TRBV28 and TRBJ1-5, reads DVKVTQSSRYLVKRTGEKVFLECVQDMDHENMFWYRQDPGLGLRLIYFSYDVKMKEKGDIPEGYSVSREKKERFSLILESASTNQTSMYLCASRQGASNQPQHFGDGTRLSIL.